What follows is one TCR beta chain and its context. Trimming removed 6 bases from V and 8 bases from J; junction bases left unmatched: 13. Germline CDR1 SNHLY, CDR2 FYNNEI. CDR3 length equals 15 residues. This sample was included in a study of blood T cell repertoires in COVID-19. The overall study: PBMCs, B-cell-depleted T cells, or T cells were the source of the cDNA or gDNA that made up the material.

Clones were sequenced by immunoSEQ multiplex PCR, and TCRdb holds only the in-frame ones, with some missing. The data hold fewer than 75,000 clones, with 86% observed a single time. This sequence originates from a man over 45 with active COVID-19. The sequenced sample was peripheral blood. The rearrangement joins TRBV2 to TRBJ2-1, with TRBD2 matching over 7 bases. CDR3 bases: TGTGCCAGCAGCTCCCTCCGGACTAGGAACGATGAGCAGTTCTTC. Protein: CASSSLRTRNDEQFF. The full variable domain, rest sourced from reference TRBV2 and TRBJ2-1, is EPEVTQTPSHQVTQMGQEVILRCVPISNHLYFYWYRQILGQKVEFLVSFYNNEISEKSEIFDDQFSVERPDGSNFTLKIRSTKLEDSAMYFCASSSLRTRNDEQFFGPGTRLTVL.